The source of this TCR beta chain is a study of T cell clones after liver transplantation. Whole-study context: Draws occurred before transplant, before withdrawal, and after complete or failed withdrawal.

Study-wide results and caveats: Low donor cell numbers restricted donor-reactive repertoire measurement in two subjects.

V shed 2 bases and J 4 bases; nucleotides not matched to a gene: 13. From germline, CDR1 is GTSNPN and CDR2 SVGIG (reference sequence). The CDR3 length is 19 residues. CD3+CD4+ and CD3+CD8+ cells were FACS-sorted from thawed unstimulated PBMCs. Some clones are missing from TCRdb's copy, which holds only in-frame ones; the method was immunoSEQ multiplex PCR. The profile shows roughly 100,000 clones, approximately 85% of them singletons. Points on this clone: Its antigen remains unidentified.

This specimen was CD4+ T cells from blood, taken before liver transplant. The gene calls are TRBV30 and TRBJ2-3; 15 bases fit TRBD2. The TCR originated in a human donor who received a liver transplant. The CDR3 coding sequence is TGTGCCTGGAGTTACCCCGGACTAGCGGGAGGGTCGTTGTCAGATACGCAGTATTTT. This codes for CAWSYPGLAGGSLSDTQYF.